The entry below describes one T cell receptor beta chain. Antigen specificity is unknown. The ends were cut back, 6 bases at V and 2 bases at J, with 16 bases in the middle. The germline CDR1 and CDR2 sequences are SQVTM and ANQGSEA. The CDR3 has 15 residues. Study observations and caveats: Tumor Treg TCRs overlapped most with tumor naive CD4+ cells. Tumor memory CD4+ T cell TCR gene usage clustered with blood and lymph node memory CD4+ cells and lymph node naive CD4+ cells.

After constant-region reverse-primer amplification, full-length variable regions underwent semi-nested PCR with Nested Universal Primer A. TCRdb re-called the 5' RACE reads through MiXCR, storing one row per CDR3 protein. Of tens of thousands of distinct CDR3 sequences listed, around 26% are singletons. The sequenced sample consisted of tumor-infiltrating memory CD4+ T cells sorted from the breast tumor. The subset was: memory CD4+ T cells, CD4+CD45RO+CD25-. This sequence joins TRBV29-1 and TRBJ2-2; perhaps D is TRBD1 or TRBD2 (5 bases each). This sequence was found in a female donor with breast cancer. Written as DNA, the CDR3 is TGCAGCGTCCGGGACGTTACCGTCAACACCGGGGAGCTGTTTTTT. It specifies CSVRDVTVNTGELFF.